This T cell receptor (beta chain) was documented in a study of T cells in Graves' hyperthyroidism and ophthalmopathy. Study-wide findings and caveats: Blood also showed most of the thyroid clonotypes that were expanded above 0.001. The model predicted ophthalmopathy a median approximately 6.3 months before onset.

RNA transcripts were the template for amplifying TCR beta CDR3 regions. First-round RT-PCR targeting the TCR CDR3 was performed with the HTBI primer set. One entry per CDR3 protein results from TCRdb running MiXCR on the multiplex PCR reads. The sample records 690,000 or so distinct CDR3 sequences, about 17% being singletons. CDR3 length: 19 residues. The trim removed 1 base at V and 1 base at J, leaving 6 bases unmatched. Germline CDR1 is LGHDT and CDR2 is YNNKEL (reference sequence). To note about this clonotype: Its specificity is not known.

The specimen sequenced was blood. The chain links TRBV3-1 to TRBJ2-6, with TRBD1 matching over 11 bases. This sequence originates from a woman between 50 and 59 years old with Graves' hyperthyroidism that later progressed to Graves' ophthalmopathy. CDR3 in DNA: TGTGCCAGCAGCCAAGGGACAGGGGGCGAGAAGTCTGGGGCCAACGTCCTGACTTTC. Amino acid sequence: CASSQGTGGEKSGANVLTF.